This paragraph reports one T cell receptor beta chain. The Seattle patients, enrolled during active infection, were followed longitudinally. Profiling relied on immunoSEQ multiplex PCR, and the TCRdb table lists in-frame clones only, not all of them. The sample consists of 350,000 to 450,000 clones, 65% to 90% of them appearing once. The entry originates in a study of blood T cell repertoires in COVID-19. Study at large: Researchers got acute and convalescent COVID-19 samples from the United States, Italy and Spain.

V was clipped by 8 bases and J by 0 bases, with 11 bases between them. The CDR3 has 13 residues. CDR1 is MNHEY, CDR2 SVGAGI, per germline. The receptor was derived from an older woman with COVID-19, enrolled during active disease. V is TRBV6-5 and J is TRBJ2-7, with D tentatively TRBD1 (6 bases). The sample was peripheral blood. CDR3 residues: CASLRDNSYEQYF. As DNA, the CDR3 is TGTGCCAGCCTCCGGGACAACTCCTACGAGCAGTACTTC.